The entry that follows covers one T cell receptor beta chain sequence. Antigen specificity is unknown. Treatment specified: approximately 18 received Ad26.COV2.S at low or high dose, single or two shots; roughly 5 received placebo; per-sample allocation not given. Collection of samples fell on day 63 after the first vaccine or placebo injection. This person who donated was an adult of 18-55 years in Boston. Sequencing used immunoSEQ multiplex PCR; TCRdb keeps in-frame clones, though not all of them. The table shows over 400,000 clones, with roughly 87% occurring only once. The sample belongs to a study of Ad26.COV2.S vaccination and SARS-CoV-2 variants. Background on the study: In the study, Ad26.COV2.S was injected intramuscularly once, or twice 56 days apart. Whole-study findings and limits: Non-spike TCR breadth showed similarity between vaccine and placebo recipients.

Looked up from germline, CDR1 is SEHNR and CDR2 is FQNEAQ (reference sequence). The CDR3 is 14 amino acids. The V end was cut by 1 base, the J end by 1 base, with 7 bases between. Sequenced material: peripheral blood, taken in a trial of Ad26.COV2.S vaccine versus placebo. This sequence originates from a person aged 18-65 years who received the Ad26.COV2.S COVID-19 vaccine or a placebo. V usage is TRBV7-9 and J usage is TRBJ2-5; D not resolved. The CDR3 sequence is CASSLVSTQETQYF. The DNA for the CDR3 is TGTGCCAGCAGCTTAGTTTCTACCCAAGAGACCCAGTACTTC. Using reference TRBV7-9 and TRBJ2-5 for the parts outside the CDR3, the full variable domain is DTGVSQNPRHKITKRGQNVTFRCDPISEHNRLYWYRQTLGQGPEFLTYFQNEAQLEKSRLLSDRFSAERPKGSFSTLEIQRTEQGDSAMYLCASSLVSTQETQYFGPGTRLLVL.